The clone carrying this T cell receptor beta chain showed up just a few times. Authors' data handling: Counts of nucleated cells, estimated from reference gene primer amplification, were obtained. TCRdb keeps only in-frame clones here, not all; method: immunoSEQ multiplex PCR. V and J calls plus clone size are reproduced from that table; the DNA served to infer D and trimming. This sample has approximately 180,000 clones; 70% to 90% occur once, and the top ten carry roughly 3%. This CDR3 region has 17 residues. The germline gives CDR1 SGHKS, CDR2 YYEKEE (reference sequence). Trimming took 4 bases from V and 3 from J; bases not matched to a gene: 11. This record belongs to a study of blood T cell repertoires in COVID-19. Study details: Sites across the United States, Italy and Spain contributed samples from acute and convalescent COVID-19. PBMCs, B-cell-depleted T cells, or T cells were the source of the cDNA or gDNA that made up the material.

V usage is TRBV5-5 and J usage is TRBJ2-7; 12 bases agree with TRBD2. The specimen was peripheral blood. The sequence was obtained from a man aged 55 to 70 with acute or convalescent COVID-19. In DNA, the CDR3 is TGTGCCAGCAGCCCCCCTAGCGGGAGGGCCGATTTCTACGAGCAGTACTTC. It codes for CASSPPSGRADFYEQYF.